The 2 T cell receptor beta chains below come from one sample, sequenced in a study of T cells in localized non-small cell lung cancer. The data were produced by immunoSEQ multiplex PCR, yet TCRdb's version contains in-frame clones alone and is incomplete. The sample has around 48,000 clones, approximately 77% seen once; the top ten hold approximately 16%. The sample consisted of peripheral blood, taken before any cancer treatment. The receptors come from a man between 40 and 70 years old with stage I squamous cell lung carcinoma.

The rearrangement uses TRBV5-1 and TRBJ1-5; no clear D. The CDR3 has 13 amino acids. Germline V gene data show CDR1 as SGHRS and CDR2 as YFSETQ. V was shortened by 3 bases and J by 5 bases, with 9 bases between the two germline ends. Here the CDR3 DNA reads TGCGCCAGCAGCTACGATCCGGATCAGCCCCAGCATTTT. This sequence encodes CASSYDPDQPQHF.

The V and J genes are TRBV28 and TRBJ1-5; 7 bases line up with TRBD1. Looked up from germline, CDR1 is MDHEN and CDR2 is SYDVKM. The CDR3 consists of 16 residues. Germline trimming cut 6 bases from V and 7 bases from J; bases unmatched to any gene: 15. CDR3 in amino acids: CASSPGGGETRQPQHF. CDR3 sequence (DNA): TGTGCCAGCAGCCCCGGAGGGGGCGAAACTCGACAGCCCCAGCATTTT.